These T cell receptor beta chains were read from a single sample in a study of cytomegalovirus exposure and HLA in healthy donors. Clones were read by immunoSEQ multiplex PCR, and TCRdb kept only the in-frame ones, dropping some. The sample has tens of thousands of clones, 75% seen once; the top ten hold nearly 7.5%. The sequenced sample consisted of PBMCs. All receptors come from a woman aged 25 to 39 in good health and CMV-seropositive. Each CDR3 is given with its conserved first and last residue. The D gene is left open where the match is weak. A clone size is listed for some rows: how often the clone was seen (once, few, many), or a class if it is expanded.

V gene,J gene,D gene,clone size,CDR3 DNA,CDR3 protein
TRBV11-2,TRBJ2-2,NA,NA,TGTGCCAGCAGCCCTTTACGGACCGGGGAGCTGTTTTTT,CASSPLRTGELFF
TRBV21-1,TRBJ2-2,NA,NA,TGTGCCAGCAGCAAAGAGAGGGACAGGGGTAACACCGGGGAGCTGTTTTTT,CASSKERDRGNTGELFF
TRBV28,TRBJ1-2,TRBD1,NA,TGTGCCAGCAGTTCGGACAGGGGGCATGGCTACACCTTC,CASSSDRGHGYTF
TRBV5-1,TRBJ2-1,TRBD2,NA,TGCGCCAGCAGCCCTCTGAGCGGGAGGGGCAACAATGAGCAGTTCTTC,CASSPLSGRGNNEQFF
TRBV25-1,TRBJ1-4,NA,NA,TGTGCCAGCAGTGGGGGAAACAGGGCCACTAATGAAAAACTGTTTTTT,CASSGGNRATNEKLFF
TRBV5-4,TRBJ2-7,NA,NA,TGTGCCGAGCCGGGACTCTCTACCTCGGGGGTATACGAGCAGTACTTC,CAEPGLSTSGVYEQYF
TRBV7-6,TRBJ1-3,TRBD1,NA,TGTGCCAGCAGCCCTAGGACAGGGGGCACTGGAAACACCATATATTTT,CASSPRTGGTGNTIYF
TRBV9,TRBJ1-2,NA,NA,TGTGCCAGCAGCGTTGGGGGGGAGGGGAATGGCTACACCTTC,CASSVGGEGNGYTF
TRBV28,TRBJ2-3,TRBD1,once,TGTGCCAGCAGTCCTCCCCCGGGACAGGGCCCAGATACGCAGTATTTT,CASSPPPGQGPDTQYF
TRBV5-4,TRBJ2-5,NA,NA,TGTGCCAGCAGCAAATGGACGGGACAAGAGACCCAGTACTTC,CASSKWTGQETQYF
TRBV6-5,TRBJ2-7,NA,NA,TGTGCCAGCAGTTACTCGATACTCCACAGTTCCTACGAGCAGTACTTC,CASSYSILHSSYEQYF
TRBV2,TRBJ2-1,NA,NA,TGTGCCAGCAGTGAAATTTTGGACTCCTTAGGCTACAATGAGCAGTTCTTC,CASSEILDSLGYNEQFF
TRBV4-2,TRBJ2-7,NA,NA,TGTGCCAGCAGCACCCACTCAGCGGCCAGCTACGAGCAGTACTTC,CASSTHSAASYEQYF
TRBV6-6,TRBJ1-5,NA,NA,TGTGCCAGCATTTCTCGGGGTAATCAGCCCCAGCATTTT,CASISRGNQPQHF
TRBV7-9,TRBJ2-7,NA,NA,TGTGCCAGCAGCTTGGGCTCAGGCAGGGACAACGAGCAGTACTTC,CASSLGSGRDNEQYF
TRBV2,TRBJ2-1,TRBD2,NA,TGTGCCAGCAGAATTAACCGGGACTATAACAATGAGCAGTTCTTC,CASRINRDYNNEQFF
TRBV28,TRBJ2-7,TRBD1,NA,TGTGCCAGCAGTTTTTACGGGACAGGGACCGAGCAGTACTTC,CASSFYGTGTEQYF
TRBV7-3,TRBJ2-7,TRBD2,NA,TGTGCCAGCAGCTTAAGTCCGGCTAGCGGGAGCTACGAGCAGTACTTC,CASSLSPASGSYEQYF
TRBV28,TRBJ2-1,NA,NA,TGTGCCAGCAGTTTCGGTTACAATGAGCAGTTCTTC,CASSFGYNEQFF
TRBV5-8,TRBJ2-1,NA,NA,TGTGCCAGCAGCTTGGGGGCGGGCCCGTCCAATGAGCAGTTCTTC,CASSLGAGPSNEQFF
TRBV19,TRBJ2-5,TRBD2,few,TGTGCCAGTAGCCTTACTAGCGGGTATCAAGAGACCCAGTACTTC,CASSLTSGYQETQYF
TRBV6-5,TRBJ2-7,TRBD1,NA,TGTGCCAGCAGTTACGGAACGGGACAGGGCCTGGTTGGGCGGTACTTC,CASSYGTGQGLVGRYF
TRBV7-6,TRBJ2-3,TRBD1,once,TGTGCCAGCAGCTTACGGGGACAGTCTAGCACAGATACGCAGTATTTT,CASSLRGQSSTDTQYF
TRBV15,TRBJ2-7,TRBD2,NA,TGTGCCACCAGCAGAGATACCCCTAGCGGCACAGCTGGGTACGAGCAGTACTTC,CATSRDTPSGTAGYEQYF
TRBV7-2,TRBJ2-5,TRBD2,NA,TGTGCCAGCAGCACGAGGACTAGCGGGGGATCCCAGTACTTC,CASSTRTSGGSQYF
TRBV27,TRBJ2-3,TRBD1,NA,TGTGCCAGCAGATACAGGGGGTCCAGCACAGATACGCAGTATTTT,CASRYRGSSTDTQYF
TRBV19,TRBJ1-5,TRBD1,NA,TGTGCCAGTAGTCAGCGACAGGGGGCAAGGCAGCCCCAGCATTTT,CASSQRQGARQPQHF
TRBV5-6,TRBJ2-3,TRBD2,NA,TGTGCCAGCAGCTTGCTAGCGGGAGCAGCAGATACGCAGTATTTT,CASSLLAGAADTQYF
TRBV7-2,TRBJ2-7,TRBD1,NA,TGTGCCAGCAGCTCAGGGACAGGTACCTACGAGCAGTACTTC,CASSSGTGTYEQYF
TRBV2,TRBJ1-1,NA,NA,TGTGCCAGCAGTGAAGTGGGGGGTGAGTACACTGAAGCTTTCTTT,CASSEVGGEYTEAFF
TRBV9,TRBJ2-3,TRBD1,NA,TGTGCCAGCAGCGTAAGGACAGGGGTGGAAGATACGCAGTATTTT,CASSVRTGVEDTQYF
TRBV5-1,TRBJ2-5,NA,NA,TGCGCCAGCAGCTTGACGGGAGTAGAGACCCAGTACTTC,CASSLTGVETQYF
TRBV30,TRBJ1-5,NA,NA,TGTGCCTGGAGTGTATGGGGCCGGAGCAATCAGCCCCAGCATTTT,CAWSVWGRSNQPQHF
TRBV4-1,TRBJ2-7,TRBD2,NA,TGCGCCAGCAGCCAAGATCCGGGACTAGCGGGAGCTCCTACCTACGAGCAGTACTTC,CASSQDPGLAGAPTYEQYF
TRBV6-1,TRBJ2-7,NA,NA,TGTGCCAGCAGCGAACGGGGGGCTGGTGGCGAGCAGTACTTC,CASSERGAGGEQYF
TRBV28,TRBJ1-3,TRBD1,NA,TGTGCCAGCCACAGTCAGGGGGCTGGAAACACCATATATTTT,CASHSQGAGNTIYF
TRBV29-1,TRBJ1-2,NA,few,TGCAGCACGTCTCAGGGCCAAAACTATGGCTACACCTTC,CSTSQGQNYGYTF
TRBV5-8,TRBJ2-7,NA,NA,TGTGCCAGCAGAAGAATTGGGGCAGGTGAGCAGTACTTC,CASRRIGAGEQYF
TRBV28,TRBJ2-3,TRBD2,NA,TGTGCCAGCAGTCTATGGGGCCCTAGCGGGGCTAGCACAGATACGCAGTATTTT,CASSLWGPSGASTDTQYF
TRBV7-9,TRBJ1-3,TRBD1,NA,TGTGCCAGCAGCCCCCTCGGACAGGCCCCTGGAAACACCATATATTTT,CASSPLGQAPGNTIYF
TRBV15,TRBJ1-4,NA,NA,TGTGCCACCAGCAGACAGGAAAATGAAAAACTGTTTTTT,CATSRQENEKLFF
TRBV20-1,TRBJ2-1,TRBD2,NA,TGCAGTGCTAGAGGAAGCGGGGGCAAGTTCTTC,CSARGSGGKFF
TRBV5-1,TRBJ2-7,TRBD2,few,TGCGCCAGCAGCAGCGGGAGGGGGTACGAGCAGTACTTC,CASSSGRGYEQYF
TRBV19,TRBJ2-5,NA,NA,TGTGCCAGTAGTATAAGGACAGCCGAGACCCAGTACTTC,CASSIRTAETQYF
TRBV13,TRBJ1-2,NA,NA,TGTGCCAGCAGCTTGGACAGAGACTATGGCTACACCTTC,CASSLDRDYGYTF
TRBV25-1,TRBJ2-7,NA,NA,TGTGCCAGCAGCTCGGCCGGGACTCCTTCACGGTACGAGCAGTACTTC,CASSSAGTPSRYEQYF
TRBV28,TRBJ1-5,NA,NA,TGTGCCAGCAGTTTATCCCTACCTCACCGGCCCCAGCATTTT,CASSLSLPHRPQHF
TRBV27,TRBJ1-2,NA,NA,TGTGCCAGCAGTCCCGGACAACTATATGGCTACACCTTC,CASSPGQLYGYTF
TRBV7-2,TRBJ2-7,NA,few,TGTGCCAGCAGCCACCGGATAGGGACACCCGAGCAGTACTTC,CASSHRIGTPEQYF